This entry lists 2 T cell receptor beta chains sequenced from one sample in a study of T cells in localized non-small cell lung cancer. This table comes from immunoSEQ multiplex PCR, and its TCRdb copy is limited to in-frame clones, with some not included. The table lists over a thousand clones, roughly 32% of them singletons. Sequenced material: normal lung tissue next to the tumor, taken before any cancer treatment. Receptors originate from a male donor older than 55 with stage I squamous cell lung carcinoma.

This clone was recorded a few times. The V and J genes are TRBV18 and TRBJ2-7, with D tentatively TRBD1 or TRBD2 (5 bases each). Germline V gives CDR1 KGHSH, CDR2 LQKENI. The CDR3 contains 12 residues. The ends were cut back, 3 bases at V and 5 bases at J, with 8 bases in the middle. The CDR3 coding sequence is TGTGCCAGCTCACCCCGGGACGACGAGCAGTACTTC. It specifies CASSPRDDEQYF. Using reference TRBV18 and TRBJ2-7 for the parts outside the CDR3, the full variable domain is NAGVMQNPRHLVRRRGQEARLRCSPMKGHSHVYWYRQLPEEGLKFMVYLQKENIIDESGMPKERFSAEFPKEGPSILRIQQVVRGDSAAYFCASSPRDDEQYFGPGTRLTVT.

The chain carries TRBV19 and TRBJ1-1; D remains ambiguous. Trimming took off 3 bases at V and 1 base at J, with 12 bases between the two ends. Germline V lookup: CDR1 LNHDA, CDR2 SQIVND (reference sequence). The CDR3 covers 15 residues. This CDR3 reads CASSMRVYGNTEAFF. In DNA, the CDR3 is TGTGCCAGTAGTATGAGGGTATATGGGAACACTGAAGCTTTCTTT.